One and the same sample provided the 24 T cell receptor beta chains below, sequenced in a study of blood T cell repertoires in COVID-19. Only in-frame clones appear in the TCRdb table, and some are missing; sequencing was by immunoSEQ multiplex PCR. The sample consists of 160,000 or so clones, roughly 80% of them appearing once. Specimen: peripheral blood. These receptor sequences come from a woman of 80 years or more with acute or convalescent COVID-19.

The V gene is TRBV5-4, the J gene TRBJ2-7; D is unclear. Trimming took 4 bases from V and 6 from J, leaving 14 bases between them. The CDR3 has 13 amino acids. Germline values: CDR1 SGHNT, CDR2 YYREEE (reference sequence). The CDR3 DNA sequence: TGTGCCAGCAGCGGCCTGGGTGGGCTCGAGCAGTACTTC. Protein: CASSGLGGLEQYF.

Many counts were recorded for this clone. The V and J genes are TRBV6-5 and TRBJ1-6; perhaps TRBD1 as D (6 bases). This CDR3 comprises 14 residues. With 8 bases removed from V and 3 bases from J, the gap between germline ends came to 11 bases. Per germline, CDR1 MNHEY and CDR2 SVGAGI. The CDR3 nucleotides read TGTGCCAGCGGGGGCAGAAGCTATAATTCACCCCTCCACTTT. Residues: CASGGRSYNSPLHF.

This clone was recorded only once. This chain connects TRBV6-1 to TRBJ1-2, with 10 bases that match TRBD1. The CDR3 covers 14 residues. CDR1 and CDR2 from the germline V gene are MNHNS and SASEGT. V was clipped by 6 bases and J by 3 bases; unmatched bases: 4. CDR3 nucleotides: TGTGCCAGCAGCCATGGACAGGGGGACTATGGCTACACCTTC. It yields the protein CASSHGQGDYGYTF.

The chain has TRBV7-2 and TRBJ1-1, with TRBD1 identical over 9 bases. This CDR3 contains 14 residues. With V trimmed by 1 base and J by 10 bases, 7 bases remained unmatched. Germline V gene lookup returns CDR1 SGHTA and CDR2 FQGNSA. The CDR3 loop reads CASSLGGQGVSAFF. CDR3 DNA sequence: TGTGCCAGCAGCTTAGGGGGACAGGGAGTTTCAGCTTTCTTT.

The table lists this clone with a few counts. The CDR3 DNA is TGTGCCAGCAGCCAAACTACACGGCATGAGCAGTTCTTC. Its protein product is CASSQTTRHEQFF. The rearrangement links TRBV5-5 to TRBJ2-1; D uncertain. The CDR3 runs to 13 residues. Germline assignment: CDR1 SGHKS and CDR2 YYEKEE (reference sequence). The V end was cut by 4 bases, the J end by 8 bases, with 13 bases between.

This chain links TRBV5-1 with TRBJ1-6; weak D call: TRBD1 (5 bases). V shed 0 bases and J shed 7 bases, with 14 bases lying between them. Germline V CDR1 and CDR2: SGHRS, YFSETQ. The CDR3 runs 16 residues. The CDR3 DNA sequence: TGCGCCAGCAGCTTGGTATCAGGGCGGGACAATTCACCCCTCCACTTT. Its translation is CASSLVSGRDNSPLHF.

This sequence joins TRBV27 and TRBJ2-7, with 8 bases aligning to TRBD1. From germline, CDR1 is MNHEY and CDR2 SMNVEV (reference sequence). With V trimmed by 6 bases and J by 3 bases, 7 bases remained unmatched. The CDR3 loop spans 14 amino acids. The CDR3 loop is CASRGQGPLYEQYF. The CDR3 DNA reads as TGTGCCAGCAGAGGACAGGGTCCACTCTACGAGCAGTACTTC.

The V call is TRBV5-6, the J call TRBJ1-3; maybe TRBD1 (5 bases). This CDR3 comprises 16 residues. Per the germline V gene, CDR1 is SGHDT and CDR2 is YYEEEE. V was cut by 4 bases and J by 0 bases, with 14 bases left in between. The CDR3 region has the DNA TGTGCCAGCAGCCCTAAGTGGGGCGACTCTGGAAACACCATATATTTT. Its protein product is CASSPKWGDSGNTIYF. Full variable domain (rest looked up from reference TRBV5-6 and TRBJ1-3): DAGVTQSPTHLIKTRGQQVTLRCSPKSGHDTVSWYQQALGQGPQFIFQYYEEEERQRGNFPDRFSGHQFPNYSSELNVNALLLGDSALYLCASSPKWGDSGNTIYFGEGSWLTVV.

The chain employs TRBV11-2 and TRBJ1-1; D perhaps matches TRBD1 (6 bases). The germline V gene encodes CDR1 SGHAT and CDR2 FQNNGV. There are 14 residues in the CDR3. V gave up 2 bases and J gave up 6 bases, with 13 bases separating them. CDR3 nucleotide sequence: TGTGCCAGCAGCTTAATATACAGGGCCCCTGAAGCTTTCTTT. The encoded protein is CASSLIYRAPEAFF.

In this sample, this clone turned up a few times. The chain uses TRBV19 and TRBJ2-7; D unresolved. The CDR3 spans 14 residues. Deletions cut 6 bases from V and 3 bases from J, with 15 bases between. Per the germline V gene, CDR1 is LNHDA and CDR2 is SQIVND (reference sequence). The DNA of the CDR3 is TGTGCCAGTAGACTTGACCGACTGGGCTACGAGCAGTACTTC. It encodes CASRLDRLGYEQYF.

In this sample, this clone turned up a few times. The chain uses TRBV15 and TRBJ1-2, with 8 bases matching TRBD1. This CDR3 contains 14 residues. The junction had 10 bases not matched to a gene; V was cut back by 5 bases and J by 8 bases. CDR1 and CDR2 (germline): LNHNV, YYDKDF (reference sequence). As DNA, the CDR3 is TGTGCCACCAGCCTAGACCCACAGGGGGGAGGCTACACCTTC. This translates into CATSLDPQGGGYTF.

The V gene is TRBV10-1, the J gene TRBJ2-2; TRBD2 matches at 7 bases. The CDR3 is 16 amino acids. The V and J ends lost 5 bases and 3 bases, in that order; junction bases with no gene match: 9. Germline V lookup: CDR1 WNHNN, CDR2 SYGVQD (reference sequence). DNA of the CDR3: TGCGCCAGCAGTAGTCGCCGGGGGGTGTACACCGGGGAGCTGTTTTTT. This translates into CASSSRRGVYTGELFF.

The rearrangement links TRBV5-5 to TRBJ2-5, with D maybe TRBD2 (6 bases). V was clipped by 0 bases and J by 1 base, with 19 bases between them. This CDR3 comprises 18 residues. Germline-derived CDR1 and CDR2 are SGHKS and YYEKEE (reference sequence). CDR3 loop: CASSLAGGGAISQETQYF. The DNA of the CDR3 is TGTGCCAGCAGCTTGGCCGGGGGTGGCGCGATAAGCCAAGAGACCCAGTACTTC.

This chain links TRBV28 with TRBJ1-2; no clear D. From germline, CDR1 is MDHEN and CDR2 SYDVKM. The CDR3 spans 14 residues. Deletions cut 4 bases from V and 4 bases from J, with 13 bases between. The CDR3 DNA reads as TGTGCCAGCAGTTCGGGTCAGTACGGCTATGGCTACACCTTC. It is translated as CASSSGQYGYGYTF.

The chain joins TRBV6-1 to TRBJ2-7, with D possibly being TRBD1 (6 bases). Germline assignment: CDR1 MNHNS and CDR2 SASEGT. CDR3 length equals 15 residues. Trimming took 0 bases from V and 4 from J, leaving 13 bases between them. The DNA for the CDR3 is TGTGCCAGCAGTGAAGCGGTCAGGGGCTTTTACGAGCAGTACTTC. Protein sequence: CASSEAVRGFYEQYF.

The chain uses TRBV19 and TRBJ1-5; 9 bases agree with TRBD1. V was pared by 4 bases and J by 6 bases, with 10 bases of the junction left unmatched. CDR1 is LNHDA and CDR2 is SQIVND in the germline V gene (reference sequence). The CDR3 is 16 residues long. CDR3 loop: CASSRDRDRVFQPQHF. The CDR3 DNA is TGTGCCAGTAGTAGAGACCGGGACAGGGTCTTTCAGCCCCAGCATTTT. The variable domain in full, completed from reference TRBV19 and TRBJ1-5, reads DGGITQSPKYLFRKEGQNVTLSCEQNLNHDAMYWYRQDPGQGLRLIYYSQIVNDFQKGDIAEGYSVSREKKESFPLTVTSAQKNPTAFYLCASSRDRDRVFQPQHFGDGTRLSIL.

The chain recombines TRBV27 with TRBJ1-1; maybe TRBD1 (5 bases). V gave up 5 bases and J gave up 0 bases, with 16 bases separating them. The length of the CDR3 is 16 residues. Per the germline V gene, CDR1 is MNHEY and CDR2 is SMNVEV (reference sequence). CDR3 in amino acids: CASSPLRQTMNTEAFF. The CDR3, as DNA: TGTGCCAGCAGTCCTCTCCGACAGACAATGAACACTGAAGCTTTCTTT.

V and J are TRBV3-1 (or the pseudogene TRBV3-2) and TRBJ1-3; D not resolved. Germline V gene lookup returns CDR1 LGHDT and CDR2 YNNKEL (reference sequence). The length of the CDR3 is 16 residues. Trimming took 3 bases from V and 0 from J, leaving 12 bases between them. The CDR3 DNA reads as TGTGCCAGCAGCCAGCACGGCGACACCTCTGGAAACACCATATATTTT. Translated: CASSQHGDTSGNTIYF.

The chain employs TRBV21-1 and TRBJ2-7; no DNA check was done on the table's D call, TRBD1. TRBV21-1 is classified as a pseudogene. This CDR3 has 13 residues. CDR3 sequence: CASSKVGQYEQYF. CDR3 coding DNA: TGTGCCAGCAGCAAAGTTGGGCAGTACGAGCAGTACTTC.

This rearrangement joins TRBV18 to TRBJ1-5; 7 bases fit TRBD1. With V trimmed by 6 bases and J by 8 bases, 10 bases remained unmatched. This CDR3 comprises 14 residues. Germline CDR1 and CDR2: KGHSH and LQKENI. The DNA of the CDR3 is TGTGCCAGCTCGTTCGGGACAGCGGTGGAGCCCCAGCATTTT. As protein: CASSFGTAVEPQHF.

This clone was seen more than once but under ten times. The chain recombines TRBV19 with TRBJ1-1; D might be TRBD1 (6 bases). V lost 3 bases to trimming and J lost 1 base, with 12 bases between them. Germline V gene data show CDR1 as LNHDA and CDR2 as SQIVND (reference sequence). The CDR3 runs 15 residues. The CDR3 region is CASSIAGAPNTEAFF. Written as DNA, the CDR3 is TGTGCCAGTAGTATTGCGGGGGCCCCGAACACTGAAGCTTTCTTT.

The chain couples TRBV19 to TRBJ2-1, with TRBD2 matching 11 bases. From germline, CDR1 is LNHDA and CDR2 SQIVND (reference sequence). V shed 8 bases, J shed 8 bases, and the junction held 20 bases outside the gene matches. The CDR3 spans 18 residues. CDR3 region: CASSSQGSGGARIHEQFF. In nucleotides, the CDR3 is TGTGCCAGTTCAAGTCAGGGTAGCGGGGGGGCCAGGATCCATGAGCAGTTCTTC.

Remarks on this clone: This specimen includes other DNA sequences encoding the same CDR3. The chain joins TRBV2 to TRBJ2-7, with 10 bases identical to TRBD1. The junction had 0 bases not matched to a gene; V was cut back by 6 bases and J by 4 bases. The CDR3 loop spans 12 amino acids. Germline loops: CDR1 SNHLY, CDR2 FYNNEI. CDR3 sequence: CASRDRGYEQYF. The DNA of the CDR3 is TGTGCCAGCAGGGACAGGGGGTACGAGCAGTACTTC. Full variable domain (outside the CDR3, taken from reference TRBV2 and TRBJ2-7): EPEVTQTPSHQVTQMGQEVILRCVPISNHLYFYWYRQILGQKVEFLVSFYNNEISEKSEIFDDQFSVERPDGSNFTLKIRSTKLEDSAMYFCASRDRGYEQYFGPGTRLTVT.

The rearrangement links TRBV20-1 to TRBJ2-3; 8 bases match TRBD2. Germline loops: CDR1 DFQATT, CDR2 SNEGSKA (reference sequence). The CDR3 totals 11 residues. V lost 6 bases to trimming and J lost 12 bases; unmatched junction nucleotides: 8. The CDR3 reads CSARPGLDQYF. The CDR3 nucleotides are TGCAGTGCACGGCCGGGACTAGACCAGTATTTT.